This T cell receptor (beta chain) was sequenced for a study of breast tumors, draining lymph nodes, adjacent tissues. Remarks on this clonotype: Antigen specificity is unknown. Without the conserved terminal phenylalanine or tryptophan, this CDR3 likely stems from a read error. The limits of the CDR3 on the DNA are not certain, so only TCRdb's listed CDR3 is given.

The CDR3 adds up to 15 amino acids, both ends counted. In germline, CDR1 is SGHTA, CDR2 FQGTGA. MiXCR was run by TCRdb on the multiplex PCR reads, yielding one entry per CDR3 protein. The sample lists about 20,000 distinct CDR3 sequences; 43% were seen once. Study-wide findings and caveats: Compared with lymph nodes, tumors were less diverse; compared with nontumor tissue, more. Luminal-like breast cancer showed significantly higher tumor–nontumor repertoire similarity than basal-like.

Material: breast tumor tissue. J is TRBJ2-1 and V is TRBV7-3; the tabulated D call, TRBD1, remains unverified against the DNA. This sequence originates from a female donor with breast cancer. Some clones in this sample may be carry-over from other donors' samples. This CDR3 reads CASSLTGGAYNEPFL.